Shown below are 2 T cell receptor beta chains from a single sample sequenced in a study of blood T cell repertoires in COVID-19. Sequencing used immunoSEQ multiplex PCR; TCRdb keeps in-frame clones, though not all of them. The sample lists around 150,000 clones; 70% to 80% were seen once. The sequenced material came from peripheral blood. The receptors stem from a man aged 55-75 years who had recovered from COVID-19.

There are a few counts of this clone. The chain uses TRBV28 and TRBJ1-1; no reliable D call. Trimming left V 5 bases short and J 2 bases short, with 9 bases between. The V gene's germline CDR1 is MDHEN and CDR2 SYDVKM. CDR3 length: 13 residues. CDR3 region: CASSPGSNTEAFF. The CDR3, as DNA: TGTGCCAGCAGTCCCGGGAGTAACACTGAAGCTTTCTTT.

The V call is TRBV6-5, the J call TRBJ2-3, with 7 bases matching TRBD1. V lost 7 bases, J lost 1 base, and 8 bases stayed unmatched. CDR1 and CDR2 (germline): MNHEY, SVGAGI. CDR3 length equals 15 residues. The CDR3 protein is CASIFSGTGTDTQYF. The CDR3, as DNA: TGTGCCAGCATATTTTCCGGGACAGGCACAGATACGCAGTATTTT.